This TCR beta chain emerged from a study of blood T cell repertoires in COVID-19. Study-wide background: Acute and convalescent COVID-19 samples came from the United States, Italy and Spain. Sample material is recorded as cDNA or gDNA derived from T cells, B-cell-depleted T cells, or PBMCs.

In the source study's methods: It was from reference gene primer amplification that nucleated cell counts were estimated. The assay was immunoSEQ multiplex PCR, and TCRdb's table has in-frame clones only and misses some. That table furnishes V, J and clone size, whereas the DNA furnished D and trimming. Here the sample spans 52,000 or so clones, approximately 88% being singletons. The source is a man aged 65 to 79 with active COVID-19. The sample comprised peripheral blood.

CDR3 residues: CASRWDRADTEAFF. The CDR3 nucleotides read TGCGCCAGCCGATGGGACAGGGCGGACACTGAAGCTTTCTTT. The chain is built from TRBV5-1 and TRBJ1-1, with 9 bases lining up with TRBD1. There are 14 residues in the CDR3. Germline loops: CDR1 SGHRS, CDR2 YFSETQ. V shed 7 bases, J shed 3 bases, and the junction held 7 bases outside the gene matches.